Below, one TCR beta chain is given with its context. These data come from a study of CD8+ T cells in alopecia areata. It was cDNA, reverse transcribed from extracted RNA, that served as the sequencing template. Method: immunoSEQ multiplex PCR; TCRdb's copy keeps in-frame clones and lacks some. The table records 90,000 to 130,000 clones, roughly three fifths of them present only once. As for treatment: oral pan-JAK inhibitor, 5-10 mg twice daily. Sequenced here: CD8+ T cells sorted from blood, sampled at week 24, from a patient treated with tofacitinib. This clonotype originated in a human donor with alopecia areata.

The CDR3 nucleotides are TGTGCCAGCAGTCCTGGCCTTAGCTCCTACAATGAGCAGTTCTTC. This sequence encodes CASSPGLSSYNEQFF. The chain joins TRBV27 to TRBJ2-1; the D is unclear. Trimming shortened V by 5 bases and J by 0 bases, and 11 bases separated the two germline ends. Germline loops: CDR1 MNHEY, CDR2 SMNVEV (reference sequence). The CDR3 totals 15 residues.